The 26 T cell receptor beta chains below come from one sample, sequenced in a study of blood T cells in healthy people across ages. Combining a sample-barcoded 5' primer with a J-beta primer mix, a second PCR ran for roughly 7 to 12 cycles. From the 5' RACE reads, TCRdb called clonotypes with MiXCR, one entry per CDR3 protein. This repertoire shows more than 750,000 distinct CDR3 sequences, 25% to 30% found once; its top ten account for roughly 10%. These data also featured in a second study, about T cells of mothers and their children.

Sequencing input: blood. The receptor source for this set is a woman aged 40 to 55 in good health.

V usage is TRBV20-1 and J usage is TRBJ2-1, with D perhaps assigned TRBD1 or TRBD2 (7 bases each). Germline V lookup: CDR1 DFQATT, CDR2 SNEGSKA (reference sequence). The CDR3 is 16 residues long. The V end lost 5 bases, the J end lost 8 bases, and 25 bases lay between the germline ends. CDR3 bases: TGCAGTGCTTCGAGCGGGACAGCAAGGATGGCTGATGAGCAGTTCTTC. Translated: CSASSGTARMADEQFF.

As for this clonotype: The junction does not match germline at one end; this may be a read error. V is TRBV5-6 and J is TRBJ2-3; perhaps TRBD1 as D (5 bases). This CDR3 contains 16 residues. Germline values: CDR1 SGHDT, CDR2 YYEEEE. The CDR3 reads CASSLRQHWNTNTQDF. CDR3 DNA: TGTGCCAGCAGCTTAAGACAGCATTGGAACACGAATACGCAGGACTTT.

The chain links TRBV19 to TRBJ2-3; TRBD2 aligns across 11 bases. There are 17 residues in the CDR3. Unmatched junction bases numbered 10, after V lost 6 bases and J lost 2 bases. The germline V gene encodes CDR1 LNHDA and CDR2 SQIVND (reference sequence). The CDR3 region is CASRPYSGGAITDTQYF. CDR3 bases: TGTGCCAGTAGGCCCTATAGCGGGGGGGCCATCACAGATACGCAGTATTTT.

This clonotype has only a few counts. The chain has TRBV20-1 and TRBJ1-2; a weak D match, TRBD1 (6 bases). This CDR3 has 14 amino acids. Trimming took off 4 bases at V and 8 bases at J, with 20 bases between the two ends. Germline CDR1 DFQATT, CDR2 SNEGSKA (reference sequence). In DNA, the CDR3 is TGCAGTGCTACTAAGGACAGCTTTGATAGAGGCTACACCTTC. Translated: CSATKDSFDRGYTF.

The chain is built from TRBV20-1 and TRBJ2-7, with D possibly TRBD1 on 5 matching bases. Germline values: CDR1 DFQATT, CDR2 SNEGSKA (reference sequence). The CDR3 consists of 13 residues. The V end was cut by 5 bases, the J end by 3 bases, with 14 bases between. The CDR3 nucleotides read TGCAGTGCTCAGTGGGCAGGGATCTACGAGCAGTACTTC. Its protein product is CSAQWAGIYEQYF.

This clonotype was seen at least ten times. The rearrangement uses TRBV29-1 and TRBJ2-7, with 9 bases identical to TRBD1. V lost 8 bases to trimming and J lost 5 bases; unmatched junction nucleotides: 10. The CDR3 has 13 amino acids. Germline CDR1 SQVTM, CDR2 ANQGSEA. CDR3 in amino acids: CSITGTGLDEQYF. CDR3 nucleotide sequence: TGCAGCATAACCGGGACAGGGTTGGACGAGCAGTACTTC.

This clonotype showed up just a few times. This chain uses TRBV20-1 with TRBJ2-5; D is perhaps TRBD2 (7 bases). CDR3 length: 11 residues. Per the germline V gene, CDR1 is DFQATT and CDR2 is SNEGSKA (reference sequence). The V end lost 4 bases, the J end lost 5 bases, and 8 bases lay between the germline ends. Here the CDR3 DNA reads TGCAGTGCTAAGGGGGGGGAGACCCAGTACTTC. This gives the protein CSAKGGETQYF.

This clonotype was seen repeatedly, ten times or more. The CDR3 loop is CASSEVRGLGLNEQFF. The CDR3 region has the DNA TGTGCCAGCAGTGAAGTCCGGGGACTAGGTCTCAATGAGCAGTTCTTC. The rearrangement links TRBV2 to TRBJ2-1; TRBD2 matches at 8 bases. From germline, CDR1 is SNHLY and CDR2 FYNNEI. With 1 base clipped from V and 6 bases from J, the junction kept 8 bases outside the gene matches. The CDR3 has 16 amino acids.

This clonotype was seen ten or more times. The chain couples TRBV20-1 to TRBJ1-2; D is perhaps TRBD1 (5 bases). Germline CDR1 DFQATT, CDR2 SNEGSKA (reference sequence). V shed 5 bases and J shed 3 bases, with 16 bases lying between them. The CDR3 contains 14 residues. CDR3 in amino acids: CSAGNPRDDYGYTF. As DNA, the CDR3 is TGCAGTGCTGGAAATCCCCGGGACGACTATGGCTACACCTTC.

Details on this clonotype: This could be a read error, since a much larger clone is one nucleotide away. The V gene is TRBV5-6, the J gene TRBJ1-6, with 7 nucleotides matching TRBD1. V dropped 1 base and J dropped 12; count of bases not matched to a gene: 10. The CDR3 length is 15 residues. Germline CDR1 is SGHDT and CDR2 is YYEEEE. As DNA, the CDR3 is TGTGCCAGCAGCTTGCGACAGGGAGGTGTCTTACCCCTCCACTTT. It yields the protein CASSLRQGGVLPLHF.

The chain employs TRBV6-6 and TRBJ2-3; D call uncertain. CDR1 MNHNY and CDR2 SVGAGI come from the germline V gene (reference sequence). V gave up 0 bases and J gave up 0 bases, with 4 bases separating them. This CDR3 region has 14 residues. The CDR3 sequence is CASSYSQSTDTQYF. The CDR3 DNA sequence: TGTGCCAGCAGTTACTCACAGAGCACAGATACGCAGTATTTT.

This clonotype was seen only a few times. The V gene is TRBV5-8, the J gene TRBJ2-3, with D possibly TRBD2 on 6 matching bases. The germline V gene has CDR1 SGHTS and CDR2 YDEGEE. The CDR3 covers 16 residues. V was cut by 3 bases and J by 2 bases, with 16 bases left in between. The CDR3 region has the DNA TGTGCCAGCAGCTCGGGACTCCCAGGAAACACAGATACGCAGTATTTT. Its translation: CASSSGLPGNTDTQYF.

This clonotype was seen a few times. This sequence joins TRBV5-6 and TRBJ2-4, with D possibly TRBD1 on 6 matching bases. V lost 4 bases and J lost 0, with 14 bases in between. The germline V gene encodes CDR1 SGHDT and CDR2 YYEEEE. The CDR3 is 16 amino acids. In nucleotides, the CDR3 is TGTGCCAGCAGCACTTGGGGGCGTGAAGCCAAAAACATTCAGTACTTC. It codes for CASSTWGREAKNIQYF.

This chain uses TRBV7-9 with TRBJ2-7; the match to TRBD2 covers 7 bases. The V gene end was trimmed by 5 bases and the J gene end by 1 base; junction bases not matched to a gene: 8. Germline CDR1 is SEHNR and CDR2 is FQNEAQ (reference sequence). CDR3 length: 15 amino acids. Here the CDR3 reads CASSPPGEGSYEQYF. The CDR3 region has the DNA TGTGCCAGCAGCCCCCCGGGGGAGGGGTCCTACGAGCAGTACTTC.

CDR3 sequence (DNA): TGTGCCAGCAGCTTAGGCATACTCAGGGGCTCGGGGACTGAAGCTTTCTTT. Amino acid sequence: CASSLGILRGSGTEAFF. The chain joins TRBV7-2 to TRBJ1-1, with TRBD1 as a possible D gene (6 bases). Germline V gene data show CDR1 as SGHTA and CDR2 as FQGNSA. The CDR3 has 17 residues. V lost 1 base and J lost 5, with 20 bases in between. Combining the CDR3 with reference TRBV7-2 and TRBJ1-1 gives the whole variable domain GAGVSQSPSNKVTEKGKDVELRCDPISGHTALYWYRQSLGQGLEFLIYFQGNSAPDKSGLPSDRFSAERTGGSVSTLTIQRTQQEDSAVYLCASSLGILRGSGTEAFFGQGTRLTVV.

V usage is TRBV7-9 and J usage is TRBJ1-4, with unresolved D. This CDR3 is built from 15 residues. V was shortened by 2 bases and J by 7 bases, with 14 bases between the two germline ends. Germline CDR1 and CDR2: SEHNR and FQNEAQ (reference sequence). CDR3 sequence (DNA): TGTGCCAGCAGCTTACTTATAGGGCGTCCTGAAAAACTGTTTTTT. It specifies CASSLLIGRPEKLFF.

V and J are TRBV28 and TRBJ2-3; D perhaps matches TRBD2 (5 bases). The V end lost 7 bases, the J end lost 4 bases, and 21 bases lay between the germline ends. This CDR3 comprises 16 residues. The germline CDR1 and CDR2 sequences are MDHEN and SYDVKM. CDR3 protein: CASTPRGEGVSDTQYF. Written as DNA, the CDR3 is TGTGCCAGCACCCCCCGCGGCGAGGGTGTCTCAGATACGCAGTATTTT. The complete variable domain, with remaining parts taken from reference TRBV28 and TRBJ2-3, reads DVKVTQSSRYLVKRTGEKVFLECVQDMDHENMFWYRQDPGLGLRLIYFSYDVKMKEKGDIPEGYSVSREKKERFSLILESASTNQTSMYLCASTPRGEGVSDTQYFGPGTRLTVL.

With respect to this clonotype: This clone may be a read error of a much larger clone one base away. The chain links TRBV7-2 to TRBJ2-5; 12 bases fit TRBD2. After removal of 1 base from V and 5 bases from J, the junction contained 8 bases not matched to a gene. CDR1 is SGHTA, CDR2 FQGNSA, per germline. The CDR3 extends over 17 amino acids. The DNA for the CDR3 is TGTGCCAGCAGCTTAGGCTGGCTAGCGGGGGGGCGCGAGACCCAGTACTTC. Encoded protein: CASSLGWLAGGRETQYF.

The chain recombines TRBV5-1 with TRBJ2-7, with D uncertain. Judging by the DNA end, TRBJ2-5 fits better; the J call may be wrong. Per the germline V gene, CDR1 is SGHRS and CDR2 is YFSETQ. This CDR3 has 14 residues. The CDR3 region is CASSLVAVKETQYF. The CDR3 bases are TGCGCCAGCAGCTTGGTAGCAGTTAAAGAGACCCAGTACTTC.

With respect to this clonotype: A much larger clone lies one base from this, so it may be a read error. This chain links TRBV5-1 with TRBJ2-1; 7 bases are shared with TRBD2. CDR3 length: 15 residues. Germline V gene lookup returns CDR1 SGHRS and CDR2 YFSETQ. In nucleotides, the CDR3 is TGCGCCGGCAGCTTCAGCAGCGCGGGCGGGAGAGAGCAGTTCTTC. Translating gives CAGSFSSAGGREQFF.

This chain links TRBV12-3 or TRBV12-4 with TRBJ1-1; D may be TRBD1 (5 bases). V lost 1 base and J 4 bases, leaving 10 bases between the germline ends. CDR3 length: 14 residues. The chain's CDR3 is CASSLVIGATEAFF. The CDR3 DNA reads TGTGCCAGCAGTTTAGTGATAGGGGCCACTGAAGCTTTCTTT.

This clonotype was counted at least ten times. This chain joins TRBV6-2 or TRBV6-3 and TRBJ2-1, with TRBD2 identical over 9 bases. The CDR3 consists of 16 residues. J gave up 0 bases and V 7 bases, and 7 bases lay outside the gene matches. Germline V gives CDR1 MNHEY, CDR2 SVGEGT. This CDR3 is CASTLAGTSSYNEQFF. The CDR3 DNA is TGTGCCAGCACCCTAGCGGGGACGAGCTCCTACAATGAGCAGTTCTTC.

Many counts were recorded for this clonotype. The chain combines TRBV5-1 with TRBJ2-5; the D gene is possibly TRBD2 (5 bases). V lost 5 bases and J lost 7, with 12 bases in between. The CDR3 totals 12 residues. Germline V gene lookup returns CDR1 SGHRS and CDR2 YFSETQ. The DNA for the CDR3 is TGCGCCAGCAGAGCGAAAGAGGGGACCCAGTACTTC. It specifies CASRAKEGTQYF.

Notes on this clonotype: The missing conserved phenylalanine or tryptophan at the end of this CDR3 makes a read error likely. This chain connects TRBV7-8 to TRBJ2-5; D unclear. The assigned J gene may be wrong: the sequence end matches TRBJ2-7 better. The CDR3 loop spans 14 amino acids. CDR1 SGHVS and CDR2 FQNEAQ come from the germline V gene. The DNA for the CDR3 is TGTGCCAGCAGCTTAGGTACGGGCAGGTACGAGCAGTACTGC. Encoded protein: CASSLGTGRYEQYC.

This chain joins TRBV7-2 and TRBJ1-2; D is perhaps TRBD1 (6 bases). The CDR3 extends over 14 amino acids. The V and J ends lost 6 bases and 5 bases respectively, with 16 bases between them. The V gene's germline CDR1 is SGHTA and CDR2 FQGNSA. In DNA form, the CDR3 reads TGTGCCAGCAGGCCTGAGGGGGTTGTTTATGGCTACACCTTC. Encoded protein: CASRPEGVVYGYTF.

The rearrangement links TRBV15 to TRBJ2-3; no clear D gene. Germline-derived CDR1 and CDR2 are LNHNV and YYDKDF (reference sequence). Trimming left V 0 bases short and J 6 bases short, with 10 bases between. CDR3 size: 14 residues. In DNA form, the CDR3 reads TGTGCCACCAGCAGAGATTGGGCAACTGATACGCAGTATTTT. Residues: CATSRDWATDTQYF.